The sequence of this T cell receptor (beta chain) was determined in a study of T-cell reconstitution after alpha-beta-depleted transplantation in children. The TCRbeta library was prepared with unique molecular identifiers. TCRdb reprocessed the PCR reads with MiXCR, giving one entry per CDR3 protein. Of a few hundred thousand distinct CDR3 sequences in the sample, 25% to 30% were seen once. Study-wide findings and caveats: T-cell counts and diversity at one year following transplant were attributed mainly to newly produced T cells.

This clonotype was observed a handful of times. Antigen specificity is unknown. The sequencing here drew on PBMCs, taken before TCRalphabeta/CD19-depleted stem cell transplant. The source of this sequence is a boy younger than two with Wiskott-Aldrich syndrome, due to receive a stem cell transplant.

The CDR3 DNA reads as TGCGCCAGCAGCAGAGGGACAGGGCGAGAAGCTTTCTTT. Translating it yields CASSRGTGREAFF. V and J are TRBV5-1 and TRBJ1-1, with 9 bases identical to TRBD1. Germline V gives CDR1 SGHRS, CDR2 YFSETQ. The CDR3 runs to 13 residues. The trim removed 4 bases at V and 8 bases at J, leaving 6 bases unmatched. Together with reference TRBV5-1 and TRBJ1-1, the CDR3 gives the full variable domain: KAGVTQTPRYLIKTRGQQVTLSCSPISGHRSVSWYQQTPGQGLQFLFEYFSETQRNKGNFPGRFSGRQFSNSRSEMNVSTLELGDSALYLCASSRGTGREAFFGQGTRLTVV.